This T cell receptor (beta chain) is from a study of T cells after yellow fever vaccination. For this clonotype: Its antigen is not identified.

UMIs were added to TCR cDNA along with a universal primer site when it was made by 5'RACE template switching. TCRdb re-analysed the 5' RACE reads in MiXCR, keeping a single row per CDR3 protein. The sample contains hundreds of thousands of distinct CDR3 sequences, more than 9% of which appear only once. V shed 11 bases, J shed 5 bases, and the junction held 22 bases outside the gene matches. This CDR3 is built from 17 residues. Germline CDR1 and CDR2: LGHDT and YNNKEL (reference sequence). Study-level points and caveats: There was a small share of clonotypes that showed up in both the CD4 and CD8 compartments. FACS-sorted repertoires could contain abundant clonotypes contaminating from the bulk population. Though weaker, the secondary response peaked faster, on day 5 versus 15.

The starting material was PBMCs, obtained on the day of the yellow fever booster vaccination. The sequence was collected from a young man who received the YFV17D yellow fever vaccine. This chain uses TRBV3-1 with TRBJ2-7, with 9 bases fitting TRBD1. The CDR3 here is CASTQDLGQGKDDEQYF. The CDR3 DNA is TGTGCCTCCACCCAAGATCTCGGACAGGGGAAGGATGACGAGCAGTACTTC.